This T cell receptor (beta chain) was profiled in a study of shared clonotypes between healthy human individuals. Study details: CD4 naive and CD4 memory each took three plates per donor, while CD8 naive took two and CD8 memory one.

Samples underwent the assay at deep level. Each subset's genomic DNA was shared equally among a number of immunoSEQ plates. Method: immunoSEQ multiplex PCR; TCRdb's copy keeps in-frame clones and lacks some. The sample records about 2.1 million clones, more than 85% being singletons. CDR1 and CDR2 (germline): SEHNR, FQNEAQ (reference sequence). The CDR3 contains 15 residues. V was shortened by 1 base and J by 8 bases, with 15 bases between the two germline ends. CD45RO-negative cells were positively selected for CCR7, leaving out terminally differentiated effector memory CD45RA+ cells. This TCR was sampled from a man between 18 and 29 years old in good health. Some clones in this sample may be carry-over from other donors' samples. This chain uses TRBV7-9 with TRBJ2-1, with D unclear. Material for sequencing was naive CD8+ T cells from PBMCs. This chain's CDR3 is CASSLGVSELDEQFF. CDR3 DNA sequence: TGTGCCAGCAGCTTAGGGGTATCCGAACTGGATGAGCAGTTCTTC. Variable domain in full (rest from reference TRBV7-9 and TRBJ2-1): DTGVSQNPRHKITKRGQNVTFRCDPISEHNRLYWYRQTLGQGPEFLTYFQNEAQLEKSRLLSDRFSAERPKGSFSTLEIQRTEQGDSAMYLCASSLGVSELDEQFFGPGTRLTVL.